This passage covers 3 T cell receptor beta chains from one sample sequenced in a study of cytomegalovirus exposure and HLA in healthy donors. Primers: 60 Vbeta forward and 13 Jbeta reverse. The method was immunoSEQ multiplex PCR; TCRdb's version includes in-frame clones alone and lacks a portion of them. The profile covers under 90,000 clones, with 75% appearing a single time and approximately 2.1% taken by the ten largest. Sequencing was done on a sample of PBMCs. The source is a middle-aged man in good health and CMV-seronegative.

The CDR3 reads CASSLGLAGVPYF. The CDR3 DNA reads as TGCGCCAGCAGCCTGGGACTAGCGGGAGTACCGTACTTC. The rearrangement links TRBV5-1 to TRBJ2-5; TRBD2 matches at 14 bases. V shed 4 bases and J 13 bases; nucleotides not matched to a gene: 6. The CDR3 runs 13 residues. CDR1 and CDR2 from the germline V gene are SGHRS and YFSETQ. The whole variable domain, remainder taken from reference TRBV5-1 and TRBJ2-5, is KAGVTQTPRYLIKTRGQQVTLSCSPISGHRSVSWYQQTPGQGLQFLFEYFSETQRNKGNFPGRFSGRQFSNSRSEMNVSTLELGDSALYLCASSLGLAGVPYFGPGTRLLVL.

The J gene is TRBJ2-7, the V gene TRBV11-3; TRBD2 agrees at 13 bases. V lost 0 bases and J lost 3; bases outside the gene matches: 5. This CDR3 comprises 17 residues. In germline, CDR1 is SGHNT, CDR2 YENEEA. As DNA, the CDR3 is TGTGCCAGCAGCTTAGAGCGGGGACTAGCGGGGAGCTACGAGCAGTACTTC. This codes for CASSLERGLAGSYEQYF.

The CDR3 bases are TGTGCCAGCAGCTTAGTCCCGAGCGGAGGCAGCTCCTACGAGCAGTACTTC. Translation gives CASSLVPSGGSSYEQYF. V usage is TRBV7-9 and J usage is TRBJ2-7; D possibly corresponds to TRBD2 (5 bases). The CDR3 loop spans 17 amino acids. Germline CDR1 and CDR2: SEHNR and FQNEAQ (reference sequence). V shed 1 base and J shed 0 bases, with 16 bases lying between them. The full variable domain, with the rest looked up from reference TRBV7-9 and TRBJ2-7, is DTGVSQNPRHKITKRGQNVTFRCDPISEHNRLYWYRQTLGQGPEFLTYFQNEAQLEKSRLLSDRFSAERPKGSFSTLEIQRTEQGDSAMYLCASSLVPSGGSSYEQYFGPGTRLTVT.